This passage covers 11 T cell receptor beta chains from one sample sequenced in a study of T cell responses to AZD1222 COVID-19 vaccine. Sequencing used immunoSEQ multiplex PCR; TCRdb keeps in-frame clones, though not all of them. The data hold 120,000 or so clones, with approximately 82% observed a single time. The sequences come from peripheral blood, collected 28 days after the second AZD1222 dose. These TCRs come from an adult who received the AZD1222 COVID-19 vaccine.

The chain links TRBV6-5 to TRBJ1-2; maybe TRBD1 (6 bases). Trimming cost V 6 bases and J 5 bases, with 13 bases left between them. This CDR3 comprises 13 residues. Germline-derived CDR1 and CDR2 are MNHEY and SVGAGI. The CDR3 sequence is CASRKLQGYGYTF. CDR3 DNA: TGTGCCAGCAGAAAACTCCAGGGGTATGGCTACACCTTC.

V and J are TRBV6-2 or TRBV6-3 and TRBJ1-1, with D possibly being TRBD1 (5 bases). The CDR3 totals 14 residues. The V gene lost 4 bases and the J gene lost 1 base, with 10 bases spanning the gap. CDR1 and CDR2 (germline): MNHEY, SVGEGT. The CDR3 DNA reads TGTGCCAGCAGTTGGGACGTAAGGAACACTGAAGCTTTCTTT. The encoded protein is CASSWDVRNTEAFF.

This chain links TRBV3-1 (or the pseudogene TRBV3-2) with TRBJ2-7; D remains unclear. The germline V gene encodes CDR1 LGHDT and CDR2 YNNKEL (reference sequence). CDR3 length: 12 residues. The V and J ends lost 3 bases and 4 bases respectively, with 7 bases between them. This CDR3 is CASSQRRYEQYF. The CDR3 DNA is TGTGCCAGCAGCCAGCGAAGGTACGAGCAGTACTTC.

V and J are TRBV5-1 and TRBJ1-1; the D is unclear. The ends were cut back, 3 bases at V and 5 bases at J, with 14 bases in the middle. Germline loops: CDR1 SGHRS, CDR2 YFSETQ. This CDR3 is 14 amino acids long. CDR3 protein: CASSSSGVGTEAFF. The DNA for the CDR3 is TGCGCCAGCAGCTCTTCGGGCGTGGGAACTGAAGCTTTCTTT.

The rearrangement joins TRBV5-6 to TRBJ2-7; tentative D call: TRBD1 (6 bases). The germline V gene has CDR1 SGHDT and CDR2 YYEEEE. The CDR3 contains 15 residues. V was clipped by 3 bases and J by 3 bases, with 16 bases between them. The CDR3 spells CASSSTGHGYYEQYF. The DNA of the CDR3 is TGTGCCAGCAGCTCGACAGGCCACGGCTACTACGAGCAGTACTTC.

V gene TRBV6-5 combines with J gene TRBJ1-1; 9 positions agree with TRBD1. Germline lookup yields CDR1 MNHEY and CDR2 SVGAGI. The V segment lost 2 bases and the J segment 7 bases; nucleotides outside the gene matches: 5. The CDR3 has 14 residues. The CDR3 region is CASSYPGQGFEAFF. The CDR3 region has the DNA TGTGCCAGCAGTTACCCTGGACAGGGGTTTGAAGCTTTCTTT.

J is TRBJ2-4 and V is TRBV29-1; a weak D match, TRBD1 (6 bases). CDR3 length: 15 amino acids. The germline gives CDR1 SQVTM, CDR2 ANQGSEA. With 3 bases removed from V and 1 base from J, the gap between germline ends came to 13 bases. The CDR3 reads CSVEAWGLAKNIQYF. In DNA, the CDR3 is TGCAGCGTTGAGGCCTGGGGGCTTGCCAAAAACATTCAGTACTTC. The complete variable domain, with remaining parts taken from reference TRBV29-1 and TRBJ2-4, reads SAVISQKPSRDICQRGTSLTIQCQVDSQVTMMFWYRQQPGQSLTLIATANQGSEATYESGFVIDKFPISRPNLTFSTLTVSNMSPEDSSIYLCSVEAWGLAKNIQYFGAGTRLSVL.

V and J are TRBV4-3 and TRBJ2-1; D unclear. This CDR3 is 14 amino acids long. CDR1 is LGHNA and CDR2 is YSLEER in the germline V gene. V gave up 4 bases and J gave up 3 bases, with 10 bases separating them. The CDR3 DNA sequence: TGCGCCAGCAGCCCACAAGAAAACTACAATGAGCAGTTCTTC. Its protein product is CASSPQENYNEQFF.

This chain links TRBV12-3 or TRBV12-4 with TRBJ1-6; D not resolved. The CDR3 extends over 13 amino acids. V lost 1 base and J 11 bases, leaving 9 bases between the germline ends. The CDR3 nucleotides are TGTGCCAGCAGTTTAGGGGGTACGGCACCCCTCCACTTT. Its translation: CASSLGGTAPLHF.

The chain recombines TRBV9 with TRBJ1-6, with D unclear. The CDR3 has 14 amino acids. CDR1 is SGDLS, CDR2 YYNGEE, per germline. The V end was cut by 0 bases, the J end by 9 bases, with 10 bases between. CDR3 sequence: CASSVGLGGSPLHF. The CDR3 DNA sequence: TGTGCCAGCAGCGTAGGTCTTGGAGGTTCACCCCTCCACTTT.

This clone was counted only a few times. The chain links TRBV27 to TRBJ2-7; 7 bases are shared with TRBD1. Trimming took 2 bases from V and 2 from J; bases not matched to a gene: 6. Germline CDR1 is MNHEY and CDR2 is SMNVEV (reference sequence). This CDR3 comprises 15 residues. The CDR3 DNA follows: TGTGCCAGCAGTTTAAAGGGGGCCCCAGCCTACGAGCAGTACTTC. It encodes CASSLKGAPAYEQYF.